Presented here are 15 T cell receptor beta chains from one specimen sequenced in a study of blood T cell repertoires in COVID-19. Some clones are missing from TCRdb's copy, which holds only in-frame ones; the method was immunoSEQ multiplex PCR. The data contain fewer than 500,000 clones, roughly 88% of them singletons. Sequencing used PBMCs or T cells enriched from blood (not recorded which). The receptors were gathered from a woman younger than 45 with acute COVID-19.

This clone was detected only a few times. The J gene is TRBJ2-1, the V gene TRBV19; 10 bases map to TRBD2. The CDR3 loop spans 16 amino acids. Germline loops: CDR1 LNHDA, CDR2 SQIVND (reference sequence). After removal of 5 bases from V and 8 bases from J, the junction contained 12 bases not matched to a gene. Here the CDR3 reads CASSFGQRGGVDEQFF. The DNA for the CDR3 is TGTGCCAGTAGTTTCGGTCAGCGGGGGGGCGTCGATGAGCAGTTCTTC.

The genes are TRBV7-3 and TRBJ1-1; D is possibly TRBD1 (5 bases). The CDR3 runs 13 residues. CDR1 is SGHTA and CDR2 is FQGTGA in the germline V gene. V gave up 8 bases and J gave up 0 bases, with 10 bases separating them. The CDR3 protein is CASSTDMNTEAFF. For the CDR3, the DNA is TGTGCCAGCTCGACAGATATGAACACTGAAGCTTTCTTT.

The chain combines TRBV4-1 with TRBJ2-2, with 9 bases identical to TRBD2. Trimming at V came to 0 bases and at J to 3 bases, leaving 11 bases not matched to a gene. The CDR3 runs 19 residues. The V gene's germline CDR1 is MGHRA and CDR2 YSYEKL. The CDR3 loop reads CASSQDGPTSGFYTGELFF. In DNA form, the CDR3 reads TGCGCCAGCAGCCAAGATGGGCCCACTAGCGGGTTCTACACCGGGGAGCTGTTTTTT.

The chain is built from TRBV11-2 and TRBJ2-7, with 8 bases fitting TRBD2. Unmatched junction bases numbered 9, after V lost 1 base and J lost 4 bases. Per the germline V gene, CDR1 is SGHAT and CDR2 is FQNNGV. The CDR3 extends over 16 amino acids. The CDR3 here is CASSLVGGANSYEQYF. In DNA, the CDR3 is TGTGCCAGCAGCTTAGTCGGGGGGGCCAATTCATACGAGCAGTACTTC.

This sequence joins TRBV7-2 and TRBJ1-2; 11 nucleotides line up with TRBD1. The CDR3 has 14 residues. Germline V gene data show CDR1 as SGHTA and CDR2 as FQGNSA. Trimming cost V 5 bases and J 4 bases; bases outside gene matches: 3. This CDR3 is CASSLGQGAYGYTF. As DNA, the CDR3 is TGTGCCAGCAGCCTCGGACAGGGGGCCTATGGCTACACCTTC. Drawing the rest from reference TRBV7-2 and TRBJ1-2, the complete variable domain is GAGVSQSPSNKVTEKGKDVELRCDPISGHTALYWYRQSLGQGLEFLIYFQGNSAPDKSGLPSDRFSAERTGGSVSTLTIQRTQQEDSAVYLCASSLGQGAYGYTFGSGTRLTVV.

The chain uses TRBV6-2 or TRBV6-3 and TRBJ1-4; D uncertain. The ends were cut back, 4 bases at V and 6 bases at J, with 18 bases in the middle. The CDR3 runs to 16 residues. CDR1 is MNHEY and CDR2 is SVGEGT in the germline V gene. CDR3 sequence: CASSFHSGGLYEKLFF. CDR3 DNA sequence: TGTGCCAGCAGTTTCCACTCAGGCGGACTCTATGAAAAACTGTTTTTT.

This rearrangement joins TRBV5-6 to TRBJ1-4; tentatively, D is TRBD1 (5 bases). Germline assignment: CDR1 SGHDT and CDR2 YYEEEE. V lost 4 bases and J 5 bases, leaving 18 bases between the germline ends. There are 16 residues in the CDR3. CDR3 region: CASSHQRQTVNEKLFF. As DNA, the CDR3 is TGTGCCAGCAGCCATCAGAGACAGACCGTGAATGAAAAACTGTTTTTT.

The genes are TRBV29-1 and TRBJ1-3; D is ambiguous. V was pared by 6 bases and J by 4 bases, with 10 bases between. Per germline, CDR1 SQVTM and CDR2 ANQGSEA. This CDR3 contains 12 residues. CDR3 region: CSVLTEGNTIYF. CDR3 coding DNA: TGCAGCGTCCTTACGGAGGGAAACACCATATATTTT.

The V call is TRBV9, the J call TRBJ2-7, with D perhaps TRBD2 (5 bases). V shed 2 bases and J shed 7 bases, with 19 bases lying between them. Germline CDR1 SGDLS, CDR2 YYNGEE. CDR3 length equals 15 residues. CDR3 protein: CASSVTPRVGMEQYF. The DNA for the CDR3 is TGTGCCAGCAGCGTCACACCGCGGGTGGGTATGGAGCAGTACTTC.

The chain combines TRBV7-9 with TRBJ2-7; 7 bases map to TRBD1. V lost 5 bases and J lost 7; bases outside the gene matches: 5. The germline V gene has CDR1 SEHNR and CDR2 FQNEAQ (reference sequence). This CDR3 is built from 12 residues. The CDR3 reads CASSLQGWEQYF. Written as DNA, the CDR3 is TGTGCCAGCAGCCTACAGGGGTGGGAGCAGTACTTC.

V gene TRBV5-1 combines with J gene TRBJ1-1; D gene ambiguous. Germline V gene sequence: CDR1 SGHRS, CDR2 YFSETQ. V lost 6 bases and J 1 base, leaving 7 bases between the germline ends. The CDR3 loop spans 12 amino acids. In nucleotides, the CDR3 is TGCGCCAGCACTGGAGGGAACACTGAAGCTTTCTTT. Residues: CASTGGNTEAFF.

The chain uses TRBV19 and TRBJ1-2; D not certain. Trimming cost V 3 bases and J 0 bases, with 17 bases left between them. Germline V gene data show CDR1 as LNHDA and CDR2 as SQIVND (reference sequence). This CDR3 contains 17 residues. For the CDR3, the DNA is TGTGCCAGTAGTATGCGAGTAGGCGGCGCAACTAACTATGGCTACACCTTC. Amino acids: CASSMRVGGATNYGYTF.

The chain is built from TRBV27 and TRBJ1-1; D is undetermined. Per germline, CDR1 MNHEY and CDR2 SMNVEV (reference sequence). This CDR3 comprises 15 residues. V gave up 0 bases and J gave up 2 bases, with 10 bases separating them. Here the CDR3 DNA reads TGTGCCAGCAGTTTATCGACTTTGAGCAACACTGAAGCTTTCTTT. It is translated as CASSLSTLSNTEAFF.

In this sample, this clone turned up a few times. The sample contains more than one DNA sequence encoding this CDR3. The CDR3 protein is CASSLGHVNTEAFF. CDR3 DNA sequence: TGTGCCAGCAGCTTAGGACACGTGAACACTGAAGCTTTCTTT. The J gene is TRBJ1-1, the V gene TRBV7-9; unclear D gene. The length of the CDR3 is 14 residues. V was shortened by 1 base and J by 0 bases, with 6 bases between the two germline ends. CDR1 is SEHNR, CDR2 FQNEAQ, per germline (reference sequence).

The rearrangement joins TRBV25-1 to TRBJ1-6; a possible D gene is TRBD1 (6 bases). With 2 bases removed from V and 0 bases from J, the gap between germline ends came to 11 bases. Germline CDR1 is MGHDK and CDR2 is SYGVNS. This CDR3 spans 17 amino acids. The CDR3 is CASSEQSRGSYNSPLHF. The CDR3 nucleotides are TGTGCCAGCAGTGAACAATCCAGGGGCTCCTATAATTCACCCCTCCACTTT.